These 21 T cell receptor beta chains came from one sample sequenced in a study of blood T cell repertoires in COVID-19. Libraries were prepared by immunoSEQ multiplex PCR; TCRdb keeps only in-frame clonotypes and omits some of them. The sample gives around 280,000 clones, approximately 86% of which show up once; around 4.1% is in the top ten. The sequenced sample was peripheral blood. These receptors came from a woman between 50 and 59 years old with active or convalescent COVID-19.

This chain links TRBV19 with TRBJ1-3; D unresolved. Germline CDR1 and CDR2: LNHDA and SQIVND (reference sequence). This CDR3 spans 13 amino acids. V lost 3 bases to trimming and J lost 8 bases, with 11 bases between them. This CDR3 reads CASSMSVRDTIYF. CDR3 bases: TGTGCCAGTAGTATGTCGGTGAGGGACACCATATATTTT.

The table lists this clone with a few counts. The chain carries TRBV29-1 and TRBJ2-7; 9 bases are shared with TRBD1. CDR1 and CDR2 from the germline V gene are SQVTM and ANQGSEA. The CDR3 loop spans 13 amino acids. V shed 6 bases and J 3 bases; nucleotides not matched to a gene: 6. The CDR3: CSVHATGGYEQYF. CDR3 sequence (DNA): TGCAGCGTCCACGCGACAGGGGGCTACGAGCAGTACTTC.

The V and J genes are TRBV6-5 and TRBJ1-1; no firm D call. Between the trimmed V and J ends, which lost 2 bases and 0 bases, there was a span of 13 bases. The CDR3 has 16 residues. Germline values: CDR1 MNHEY, CDR2 SVGAGI. The CDR3 region is CASSYAQAGMNTEAFF. The CDR3 DNA sequence: TGTGCCAGCAGTTACGCCCAAGCGGGGATGAACACTGAAGCTTTCTTT.

The chain is built from TRBV15 and TRBJ1-1, with D possibly TRBD1 on 6 matching bases. Germline values: CDR1 LNHNV, CDR2 YYDKDF (reference sequence). The V gene lost 5 bases and the J gene lost 0 bases, with 13 bases spanning the gap. The CDR3 has 15 residues. CDR3: CATSGQTGMNTEAFF. CDR3 nucleotide sequence: TGTGCCACCAGCGGACAAACAGGGATGAACACTGAAGCTTTCTTT.

The V and J genes are TRBV20-1 and TRBJ1-1; no clear D. V lost 3 bases, J lost 1 base, and 15 bases lay in between. The CDR3 is 15 amino acids. CDR1 and CDR2 from the germline V gene are DFQATT and SNEGSKA (reference sequence). CDR3 DNA sequence: TGCAGTGCTAGTCCCACCGGCAGGTCGAACACTGAAGCTTTCTTT. Amino acids: CSASPTGRSNTEAFF.

The V gene is TRBV5-1, the J gene TRBJ2-2; 7 bases align to TRBD1. V dropped 0 bases and J dropped 4; count of bases not matched to a gene: 0. Germline V gene lookup returns CDR1 SGHRS and CDR2 YFSETQ. There are 14 residues in the CDR3. CDR3 nucleotides: TGCGCCAGCAGCTTGGGGGACAGCACCGGGGAGCTGTTTTTT. Translation gives CASSLGDSTGELFF.

The chain joins TRBV2 to TRBJ1-2; 10 positions agree with TRBD1. The trim removed 4 bases at V and 8 bases at J, leaving 10 bases unmatched. The CDR3 is made up of 15 amino acids. From germline, CDR1 is SNHLY and CDR2 FYNNEI. CDR3 in amino acids: CASSARRTGGEGYTF. The CDR3 region has the DNA TGTGCCAGCAGTGCCCGTCGGACAGGGGGGGAAGGCTACACCTTC.

A few counts support this clone. J is TRBJ2-1 and V is TRBV19, with 7 bases aligning to TRBD1. Trimming removed 8 bases from V and 4 bases from J; junction bases left unmatched: 8. Germline-derived CDR1 and CDR2 are LNHDA and SQIVND (reference sequence). The CDR3 consists of 14 residues. CDR3 in amino acids: CASLSVGQYNEQFF. CDR3 in DNA: TGTGCCAGTCTCTCAGTGGGACAGTACAATGAGCAGTTCTTC.

The gene calls are TRBV9 and TRBJ2-7; D unclear. CDR1 and CDR2 from the germline V gene are SGDLS and YYNGEE. This CDR3 spans 14 amino acids. Trimming removed 2 bases from V and 4 bases from J, with 13 bases in between. The CDR3 protein is CASSVLPYNYEQYF. The DNA of the CDR3 is TGTGCCAGCAGCGTCCTACCCTATAATTACGAGCAGTACTTC.

V gene TRBV30 combines with J gene TRBJ2-7; 7 nucleotides align to TRBD2. The CDR3 contains 17 residues. The trim removed 0 bases at V and 2 bases at J, leaving 13 bases unmatched. CDR1 and CDR2 from the germline V gene are GTSNPN and SVGIG (reference sequence). In DNA form, the CDR3 reads TGTGCCTGGAGTGTTCGTACCCTAGCGGTGCGTACCTACGAGCAGTACTTC. Translating it yields CAWSVRTLAVRTYEQYF.

This clone was seen a single time. V is TRBV5-1 and J is TRBJ1-4, with 9 bases lining up with TRBD1. With V trimmed by 4 bases and J by 8 bases, 6 bases remained unmatched. Looked up from germline, CDR1 is SGHRS and CDR2 is YFSETQ. CDR3 size: 14 residues. The CDR3 nucleotides are TGCGCCAGCAGCCAGGGACAGGGCTCCGAAAAACTGTTTTTT. Its protein product is CASSQGQGSEKLFF.

The count of this clone is one. The chain uses TRBV5-4 and TRBJ1-1; TRBD1 aligns across 7 bases. Germline CDR1 and CDR2: SGHNT and YYREEE (reference sequence). This CDR3 has 12 residues. V gave up 5 bases and J gave up 8 bases; unmatched junction bases: 6. The CDR3 is CASRTRDREAFF. The DNA of the CDR3 is TGTGCCAGCAGAACCCGGGACAGAGAAGCTTTCTTT.

The CDR3 reads CASSFGYQPQHF. CDR3 sequence (DNA): TGTGCCAGCAGTTTCGGGTATCAGCCCCAGCATTTT. V gene TRBV28 combines with J gene TRBJ1-5; D is ambiguous. V lost 3 bases and J 5 bases, leaving 5 bases between the germline ends. The CDR3 sequence is 12 residues long. Germline CDR1 is MDHEN and CDR2 is SYDVKM.

This rearrangement joins TRBV28 to TRBJ2-1; 9 nucleotides match TRBD2. The trim removed 8 bases at V and 8 bases at J, leaving 19 bases unmatched. The CDR3 contains 17 residues. Germline V gene lookup returns CDR1 MDHEN and CDR2 SYDVKM. As DNA, the CDR3 is TGTGCCAGCCCTTCTACTCAGGGCGCGGGAGGGAGAGATGAGCAGTTCTTC. Its translation is CASPSTQGAGGRDEQFF.

The chain uses TRBV2 and TRBJ2-2; no firm D call. There are 12 residues in the CDR3. V was trimmed by 6 bases and J by 5 bases, leaving 7 bases between them. Germline-derived CDR1 and CDR2 are SNHLY and FYNNEI. The CDR3 sequence is CASREQTGELFF. The CDR3 DNA reads TGTGCCAGCAGGGAGCAAACCGGGGAGCTGTTTTTT.

The chain combines TRBV3-1 (or the pseudogene TRBV3-2) with TRBJ2-2; 7 nucleotides agree with TRBD2. Germline V CDR1 and CDR2: LGHDT, YNNKEL (reference sequence). The CDR3 consists of 16 residues. V trimming: 4 bases; J trimming: 7 bases; junction bases outside the gene matches: 12. DNA for the CDR3: TGTGCCAGCAGCCCGCGTCCTGGGCGGGAGTTCGGGGAGCTGTTTTTT. Amino acid sequence: CASSPRPGREFGELFF.

The V gene is TRBV3-1 (or the pseudogene TRBV3-2), the J gene TRBJ1-1; D unclear. The CDR3 runs to 13 residues. Looked up from germline, CDR1 is LGHDT and CDR2 is YNNKEL (reference sequence). Trimming cost V 4 bases and J 4 bases, with 10 bases left between them. CDR3 protein: CASSPRDGTEAFF. The DNA for the CDR3 is TGTGCCAGCAGCCCGAGAGATGGCACTGAAGCTTTCTTT.

The chain combines TRBV7-2 with TRBJ2-3, with TRBD2 as a possible D gene (7 bases). The length of the CDR3 is 15 residues. Trimming stripped 1 base from V and 5 bases from J, with 13 bases between. Germline-derived CDR1 and CDR2 are SGHTA and FQGNSA. In DNA, the CDR3 is TGTGCCAGCAGCTTAGGGGGGGGCCGGTTAGATACGCAGTATTTT. It codes for CASSLGGGRLDTQYF.

The genes are TRBV3-1 (or the pseudogene TRBV3-2) and TRBJ1-2; 7 bases match TRBD1. The V segment lost 1 base and the J segment 4 bases; nucleotides outside the gene matches: 6. CDR1 is LGHDT and CDR2 is YNNKEL in the germline V gene (reference sequence). This CDR3 region has 15 residues. Here the CDR3 reads CASSQARGQLYGYTF. The CDR3 DNA reads as TGTGCCAGCAGCCAAGCCCGGGGACAGCTCTATGGCTACACCTTC.

The chain has TRBV11-2 and TRBJ1-1, with a weak D call TRBD1 (5 bases). The CDR3 has 16 amino acids. V lost 5 bases, J lost 1 base, and 17 bases lay in between. Per the germline V gene, CDR1 is SGHAT and CDR2 is FQNNGV. CDR3 amino acids: CASSLFELQGNTEAFF. The DNA for the CDR3 is TGTGCCAGCAGCCTTTTCGAACTCCAGGGGAACACTGAAGCTTTCTTT.

The CDR3 DNA sequence: TGTGCCAGCACCAGGACAGGGACCCCACAAGAGACCCAGTACTTC. This gives the protein CASTRTGTPQETQYF. The V and J genes are TRBV13 and TRBJ2-5; 8 nucleotides agree with TRBD1. CDR3 length: 15 amino acids. Looked up from germline, CDR1 is PRHDT and CDR2 is FYEKMQ (reference sequence). The ends lost 7 bases at V and 2 bases at J; junction bases unmatched: 9.